This T cell receptor beta chain came from a study of T cell repertoires in cytomegalovirus infection. Overall study context: CMV epitopes used comprised recently identified HLA-C-restricted ones and well-studied HLA-B-restricted ones. General study findings and limits: The ex vivo response showed dominance by HLA-C-restricted CMV-specific TCR beta clonotypes. Identification of carriers of CMV plus the relevant HLA was performed using cumulative public TCR beta family frequency.

TCRdb re-called the reads with MiXCR, one entry per CDR3 protein. This sample has hundreds of thousands of distinct CDR3 sequences, with around 31% found just once. CDR1 and CDR2 (germline): LGHNA, YSLEER. This CDR3 is built from 14 residues. V was shortened by 0 bases and J by 10 bases, with 10 bases between the two germline ends. This clonotype was counted once. As yet, its antigen is unknown. This receptor was obtained from a human donor in good health (CMV status not recorded). Some clones in this sample may be carry-over from other donors' samples. Here the sequenced sample was cultured PBMCs, taken from culture after CMV antigen stimulation. The V and J genes are TRBV4-3 and TRBJ1-6; D unclear. The CDR3 sequence is CASSQDTWISPLHF. Written as DNA, the CDR3 is TGCGCCAGCAGCCAAGATACCTGGATCTCACCCCTCCACTTT.